The present TCR beta chain was sequenced within a study of naive and memory T cell subsets. The junction had 4 bases not matched to a gene; V was cut back by 0 bases and J by 10 bases. Germline V gene data show CDR1 as SGHAT and CDR2 as FQDESV (reference sequence). This CDR3 contains 13 residues. This clonotype was counted between two and nine times. The beta constant-region primer was an equimolar mix of two oligonucleotides covering TRBC1 and TRBC2. Ligated cDNA was amplified by four rounds of PCR with nested alpha and beta constant-region primers and SP2. TCRdb re-derived calls from the UMI-ligation and nested PCR reads in MiXCR, one entry per CDR3 protein. Of over 100,000 distinct CDR3 sequences listed, roughly 36% are singletons.

The sequencing sample was made of central memory CD4+ T cells from blood. This rearrangement joins TRBV11-1 to TRBJ2-7; 9 bases map to TRBD1. This TCR was recovered from a human donor in good health. The CDR3 is CASSLAGTGNQYF. CDR3 in DNA: TGTGCCAGCAGCTTAGCCGGGACAGGGAATCAGTACTTC.